The 14 T cell receptor beta chains below come from one sample, sequenced in a study of cytomegalovirus exposure and HLA in healthy donors. PCR was performed using 60 Vbeta and 13 Jbeta primers. Clones were read by immunoSEQ multiplex PCR, and TCRdb kept only the in-frame ones, dropping some. Among about 130,000 clones, 75% to 85% were seen once, and the ten largest hold about 2.5%. Specimen: PBMCs. These receptors originate from a man in his fifties or sixties in good health and CMV-seronegative.

The chain employs TRBV27 and TRBJ2-7; a possible D gene is TRBD2 (6 bases). The germline V gene encodes CDR1 MNHEY and CDR2 SMNVEV (reference sequence). The V gene lost 5 bases and the J gene lost 6 bases, with 17 bases spanning the gap. The CDR3 length is 14 residues. CDR3 in DNA: TGTGCCAGCAGTACGCCGGGAGAGAGGGCCGAGCAGTACTTC. Translation: CASSTPGERAEQYF.

V usage is TRBV7-9 and J usage is TRBJ1-2; D is uncertain. Germline CDR1 and CDR2: SEHNR and FQNEAQ (reference sequence). V lost 1 base, J lost 3 bases, and 9 bases lay in between. The CDR3 has 14 amino acids. CDR3 loop: CASSLEMVDYGYTF. Written as DNA, the CDR3 is TGTGCCAGCAGCTTAGAAATGGTAGACTATGGCTACACCTTC.

This sequence joins TRBV30 and TRBJ1-2; tentatively, D is TRBD1 (6 bases). This CDR3 has 14 amino acids. Germline values: CDR1 GTSNPN, CDR2 SVGIG (reference sequence). V gave up 1 base and J gave up 3 bases, with 12 bases separating them. The CDR3 reads CAWSEQGSYYGYTF. CDR3 in DNA: TGTGCCTGGAGTGAACAGGGATCCTACTATGGCTACACCTTC.

CDR3 amino acids: CARSSGAGQGTNEKLFF. For the CDR3, the DNA is TGTGCCAGAAGCTCGGGTGCGGGGCAGGGCACTAATGAAAAACTGTTTTTT. The J gene is TRBJ1-4, the V gene TRBV5-3; the D gene is possibly TRBD1 (5 bases). TRBV5-3 is labeled an ORF, and its function is uncertain. CDR3 size: 17 residues. V lost 3 bases, J lost 2 bases, and 17 bases lay in between.

This chain uses TRBV5-6 with TRBJ2-3, with TRBD1 as a possible D gene (5 bases). V shed 3 bases and J shed 3 bases, with 14 bases lying between them. Germline CDR1 SGHDT, CDR2 YYEEEE. This CDR3 spans 15 amino acids. CDR3 bases: TGTGCCAGCAGCTCCCTGACAGACTTTACAGATACGCAGTATTTT. Protein sequence: CASSSLTDFTDTQYF.

The count of this clone is one. The V and J genes are TRBV30 and TRBJ2-2; TRBD1 is a possible D gene (5 bases). Germline-derived CDR1 and CDR2 are GTSNPN and SVGIG (reference sequence). V lost 3 bases to trimming and J lost 1 base, with 9 bases between them. This CDR3 spans 14 amino acids. The CDR3 is CAWSETVNTGELFF. CDR3 sequence (DNA): TGTGCCTGGAGCGAGACAGTGAACACCGGGGAGCTGTTTTTT.

The rearrangement links TRBV7-9 to TRBJ2-5, with D hard to call. Trimming removed 1 base from V and 5 bases from J, with 17 bases in between. Germline V CDR1 and CDR2: SEHNR, FQNEAQ (reference sequence). The CDR3 loop spans 16 amino acids. In DNA, the CDR3 is TGTGCCAGCAGCTTAGACACAGCTTGGAAGTGGGAGACCCAGTACTTC. Amino acid sequence: CASSLDTAWKWETQYF.

The J gene is TRBJ1-1, the V gene TRBV2; a possible D gene is TRBD1 (6 bases). CDR1 SNHLY and CDR2 FYNNEI come from the germline V gene. V lost 4 bases and J lost 6, with 15 bases in between. This CDR3 comprises 14 residues. The CDR3 DNA sequence: TGTGCCAGCAGTGGGGACACCCCTGGCGCTGAAGCTTTCTTT. Translation: CASSGDTPGAEAFF.

This clone was recorded once. The rearrangement uses TRBV4-1 and TRBJ1-2; no clear D. CDR3 length equals 13 residues. Germline CDR1 MGHRA, CDR2 YSYEKL. V was cut by 0 bases and J by 5 bases, with 7 bases left in between. In nucleotides, the CDR3 is TGCGCCAGCAGCCAAGAACCAGGATATGGCTACACCTTC. Its protein product is CASSQEPGYGYTF.

The chain has TRBV19 and TRBJ1-2; 7 bases are a match to TRBD1. With 6 bases clipped from V and 8 bases from J, the junction kept 9 bases outside the gene matches. Per germline, CDR1 LNHDA and CDR2 SQIVND (reference sequence). This CDR3 has 13 residues. The CDR3 loop reads CASRLLGGEGYTF. CDR3 bases: TGTGCCAGTAGACTCTTAGGGGGCGAGGGCTACACCTTC.

The gene calls are TRBV4-1 and TRBJ2-2; 9 positions match TRBD1. The CDR3 spans 15 residues. The germline CDR1 and CDR2 sequences are MGHRA and YSYEKL. Trimming removed 2 bases from V and 7 bases from J; junction bases left unmatched: 5. The CDR3 DNA is TGCGCCAGCAGCCAAACAGGGGGCTGGAACGGGGAGCTGTTTTTT. Translating gives CASSQTGGWNGELFF.

This chain joins TRBV5-5 and TRBJ2-6; D gene uncertain. Germline CDR1 SGHKS, CDR2 YYEKEE (reference sequence). This CDR3 is built from 13 residues. The ends were cut back, 7 bases at V and 7 bases at J, with 12 bases in the middle. The CDR3 sequence is CASFLNSANVLTF. CDR3 bases: TGTGCCAGCTTTCTAAATAGCGCCAACGTCCTGACTTTC.

The rearrangement uses TRBV4-1 and TRBJ1-4; tentatively, D is TRBD1 (6 bases). The CDR3 is 14 amino acids. Trimming shortened V by 4 bases and J by 4 bases, and 10 bases separated the two germline ends. CDR1 MGHRA and CDR2 YSYEKL come from the germline V gene. CDR3 region: CASSRGQINEKLFF. Here the CDR3 DNA reads TGCGCCAGCAGCCGCGGACAGATTAATGAAAAACTGTTTTTT.

The rearrangement joins TRBV6-1 to TRBJ2-7, with D uncertain. Trimming removed 5 bases from V and 6 bases from J, with 11 bases in between. Per the germline V gene, CDR1 is MNHNS and CDR2 is SASEGT. This CDR3 spans 12 amino acids. CDR3 region: CASSSSYPEQYF. The CDR3 nucleotides read TGTGCCAGCAGTTCGTCCTACCCCGAGCAGTACTTC.